This TCR beta chain emerged from a study of blood T cell repertoires in COVID-19. Study-level information: Samples taken during acute and convalescent COVID-19 were collected in the United States, Italy and Spain. PBMCs, B-cell-depleted T cells, or T cells provided the cDNA or gDNA that made up the material.

This CDR3 contains 13 residues. J gave up 4 bases and V 8 bases, and 5 bases lay outside the gene matches. Per the authors' pipeline: Reference gene primer amplification gave nucleated cell count estimates. The data were produced by immunoSEQ multiplex PCR, yet TCRdb's version contains in-frame clones alone and is incomplete. The V and J calls and clone size are taken from that table; D and trimming were inferred from the DNA. The data contain over 35,000 clones, roughly 85% of them seen just once; the ten biggest clones take up roughly 7.6%. The sequenced sample consisted of peripheral blood. The rearrangement joins TRBV12-3 or TRBV12-4 to TRBJ1-1; 9 bases are a match to TRBD1. The sequence was obtained from a man between 60 and 70 years old with active COVID-19. The CDR3 DNA follows: TGTGCCAGCGGGACAGGGCGCGGCACTGAAGCTTTCTTT. It yields the protein CASGTGRGTEAFF.